The following is a T cell receptor (beta chain) sequence with its context. Its antigen specificity is not known. There are no base qualities to consult, and no much larger clone falls within one base. This record comes from a study of T cell changes during pregnancy in multiple sclerosis (dated by TCRdb to the late 2010s). Background for the entire study: The study looked at changes in the T cell repertoire across pregnancy in women with multiple sclerosis.

Measured from the cysteine to the phenylalanine, the CDR3 is 15 residues long. Kept here is only the CDR3 DNA, which spans 45 bases and is read in frame from base 1. The germline V and J ends show losses of 4 bases and 5 bases respectively, and no gene match explains 9 bases of the junction. The germline V gene (reference sequence) sets CDR1 to LNHDA and CDR2 to SQIVND. Library preparation employed the immunoSEQ multiplex PCR assay. The table comes from immuneACCESS by way of TCRdb, which keeps in-frame sequences with V and J called. Part of the clones is missing from these tables; in studies checked, under half for an unresolved V gene and the rest for unknown reasons. The sample includes over 85,000 clones, with about nine tenths observed a single time. In total, the top ten clones hold around 0.8% of the sample.

The source of this sequence is a female donor in good health, enrolled as a control in a pregnancy study. The V and J genes are TRBV19 and TRBJ1-2, with 8 junctional bases fitting TRBD1. This specimen consisted of peripheral blood, obtained in the second trimester of pregnancy. The CDR3 in this case is CASSTRQGISYGYTF. The DNA sequence is given as TGTGCCAGTAGTACCCGACAGGGGATTAGTTATGGCTACACCTTC.